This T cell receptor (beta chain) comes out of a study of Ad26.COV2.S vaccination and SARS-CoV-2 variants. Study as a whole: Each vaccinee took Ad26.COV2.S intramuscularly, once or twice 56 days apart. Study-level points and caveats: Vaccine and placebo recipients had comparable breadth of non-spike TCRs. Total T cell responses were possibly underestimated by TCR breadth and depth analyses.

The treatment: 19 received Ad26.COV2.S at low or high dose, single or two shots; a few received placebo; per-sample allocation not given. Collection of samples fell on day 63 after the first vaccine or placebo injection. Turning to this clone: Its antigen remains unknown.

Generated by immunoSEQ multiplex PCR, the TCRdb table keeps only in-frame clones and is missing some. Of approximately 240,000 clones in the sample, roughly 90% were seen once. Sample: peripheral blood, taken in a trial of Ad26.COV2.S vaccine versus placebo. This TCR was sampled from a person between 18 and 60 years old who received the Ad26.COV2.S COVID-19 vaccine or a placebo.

The CDR3 here is CAWILGLAGTSDEQFF. In DNA form, the CDR3 reads TGTGCCTGGATCCTGGGACTAGCGGGAACAAGCGATGAGCAGTTCTTC. The chain recombines TRBV30 with TRBJ2-1; 13 bases line up with TRBD2. The CDR3 extends over 16 amino acids. Germline trimming cut 4 bases from V and 8 bases from J; bases unmatched to any gene: 11. CDR1 is GTSNPN and CDR2 is SVGIG in the germline V gene (reference sequence).